One T cell receptor beta chain is described in this entry. This entry is derived from a study of technical replicates of blood from a few donors. Germline CDR1 and CDR2: SGDLS and YYNGEE. CDR3 length: 14 residues. Trimming cost V 7 bases and J 5 bases; bases outside gene matches: 8. Sequencing was performed with immunoSEQ multiplex PCR; in TCRdb, only in-frame clones are kept and a portion is missing. The table shows 70,000 or so clones, with over 95% occurring only once. The source of this sequence is a human donor in good health. The sequenced sample consisted of T cells isolated from PBMCs. V and J are TRBV9 and TRBJ2-5; the match to TRBD2 covers 10 bases. In DNA form, the CDR3 reads TGTGCCAGCCCACCCCTAGCGGGAGCGGAGACCCAGTACTTC. Its protein product is CASPPLAGAETQYF.